The clone carrying this TCR beta chain was seen many times. These data belong to a study of blood T cell repertoires in COVID-19. Study summary: Acute and convalescent COVID-19 samples came from the United States, Italy and Spain. The analysed material was cDNA or gDNA that came from T cells, B-cell-depleted T cells, or PBMCs.

Authors' processing steps: Amplifying reference gene primers gave estimates of nucleated cell counts. Repertoires were generated with immunoSEQ multiplex PCR, while TCRdb's copy carries only in-frame clones and drops some. The V and J calls and clone size come from that table; D and trimming were worked out from the DNA. The sample lists 60,000 to 65,000 clones, about 76% occurring once. The germline CDR1 and CDR2 sequences are MDHEN and SYDVKM. With 6 bases removed from V and 0 bases from J, the gap between germline ends came to 6 bases. This CDR3 has 14 amino acids. Sequencing was performed on peripheral blood. The clonotype originates from a human donor in a cohort sampled during active COVID-19. V is TRBV28 and J is TRBJ1-6; D gene ambiguous. This CDR3 reads CASRGSSYNSPLHF. The CDR3 DNA reads as TGTGCCAGCAGGGGGAGCTCCTATAATTCACCCCTCCACTTT.